This paragraph covers one T cell receptor beta chain sequence. The assay was immunoSEQ multiplex PCR, and TCRdb's table has in-frame clones only and misses some. The data contain approximately 70,000 clones, nearly 97% of them seen just once; the ten biggest clones take up more than 0.2%. This record comes from a study of technical replicates of blood from several donors. The CDR3 is 15 amino acids. In germline, CDR1 is LNHNV, CDR2 YYDKDF (reference sequence). Trimming took 5 bases from V and 3 from J, leaving 13 bases between them. This chain uses TRBV15 with TRBJ1-4; D is unresolved. Sequenced input: T cells isolated from PBMCs. This TCR came from a human donor in good health. CDR3 sequence reads: CATSSRDIANEKLFF. CDR3 sequence (DNA): TGTGCCACCAGCTCCCGAGACATTGCTAATGAAAAACTGTTTTTT.